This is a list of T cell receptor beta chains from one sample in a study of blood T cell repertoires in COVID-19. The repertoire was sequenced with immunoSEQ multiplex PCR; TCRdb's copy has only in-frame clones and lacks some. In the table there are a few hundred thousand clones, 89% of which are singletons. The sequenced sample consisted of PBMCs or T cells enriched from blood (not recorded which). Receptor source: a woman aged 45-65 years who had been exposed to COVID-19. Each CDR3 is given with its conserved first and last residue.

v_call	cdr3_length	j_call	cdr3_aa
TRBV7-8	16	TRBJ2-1	CASSLARVGSYNEQFF
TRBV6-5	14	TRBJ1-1	CASTLGQWNTEAFF
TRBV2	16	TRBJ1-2	CASSEGDSRSSGGYTF
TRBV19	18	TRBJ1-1	CASSNRTGGRLLGTEAFF
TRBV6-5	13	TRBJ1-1	CASSPGTGIEAFF
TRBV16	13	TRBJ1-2	CASSQEPGVIYTF
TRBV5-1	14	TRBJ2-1	CASSPETGYNEQFF
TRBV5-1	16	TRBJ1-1	CASSLEGPSSGTEAFF
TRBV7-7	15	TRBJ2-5	CASSPRGQGAETQYF
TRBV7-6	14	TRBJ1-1	CASSLFSGGTEAFF
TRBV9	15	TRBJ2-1	CASSPRLAGSNEQFF
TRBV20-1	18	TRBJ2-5	CSASALEEGALGGETQYF
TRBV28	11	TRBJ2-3	CASRLTDTQYF